A selection of T cell receptor beta chains follows, all from one sample in a study of cytomegalovirus exposure and HLA in healthy donors. TCRdb keeps only in-frame clones here, not all; method: immunoSEQ multiplex PCR. This sample carries around 210,000 clones, around 77% of them seen once, and the ten largest clones take approximately 3%. Specimen: PBMCs. These receptors all come from a woman in her 30s in good health and CMV-seronegative. Each CDR3 is given with its conserved first and last residue. Fields, in order: D gene, V gene, clone size, J gene, CDR3 DNA, CDR3 protein. D genes are given only for firm matches. Only some rows state a clone size, as once, few, many or a class for expanded clones.

>.|TRBV5-6|few|TRBJ2-5
TGTGCCAGCAGCTCCGGAAGATTTCGGGGGGAGACCCAGTACTTC
CASSSGRFRGETQYF
>.|TRBV6-5|.|TRBJ1-1
TGTGCCAGCAGTTACTCGCGGACTGAAGCTTTCTTT
CASSYSRTEAFF
>.|TRBV27|.|TRBJ2-7
TGTGCCAGCAGTTTAGGACTGAGCTACGAGCAGTACTTC
CASSLGLSYEQYF
>TRBD1|TRBV2|.|TRBJ1-2
TGTGCCAGCATTGGAATGATTCGGGACAGGAGTGGCTACACCTTC
CASIGMIRDRSGYTF
>.|TRBV5-6|.|TRBJ1-1
TGTGCTGGACAGATCGGAGACACTGAAGCTTTCTTT
CAGQIGDTEAFF
>TRBD2|TRBV19|.|TRBJ2-1
TGTGCCAGTAGTCGGGATAGCGGGCTTGCCTACAATGAGCAGTTCTTC
CASSRDSGLAYNEQFF
>TRBD1|TRBV9|.|TRBJ2-7
TGTGCCAGCAGCCGGTCGACAGGGTATCCCACCTACGAGCAGTACTTC
CASSRSTGYPTYEQYF
>TRBD1|TRBV7-9|.|TRBJ2-3
TGTGCCAGCAGCAAACCGGGACAGGGAACAGATACGCAGTATTTT
CASSKPGQGTDTQYF
>TRBD1|TRBV5-1|few|TRBJ1-1
TGCGCCAGCAGACAGGGACAGGGGGCTTTGGATACTGAAGCTTTCTTT
CASRQGQGALDTEAFF
>.|TRBV2|.|TRBJ2-1
TGTGCCAGCAGTCTGGGAGCCGTTCCAAATGAGCAGTTCTTC
CASSLGAVPNEQFF
>TRBD1|TRBV11-3|once|TRBJ1-6
TGTGCCAGCAGCCGTGACAGGGATTCACCCCTCCACTTT
CASSRDRDSPLHF
>.|TRBV20-1|.|TRBJ1-4
TGCAGTGGTACTACAGGGCGGGAACTGTTTTTT
CSGTTGRELFF
>TRBD1|TRBV5-6|.|TRBJ2-7
TGTGCCAGCAGCCCAAGACAGGGGGTCTACGAGCAGTACTTC
CASSPRQGVYEQYF
>.|TRBV6-1|few|TRBJ1-2
TGTGCCAGCAGTATGCAGCTAGATTATGGCTACACCTTC
CASSMQLDYGYTF
>.|TRBV9|.|TRBJ2-7
TGTGCCAGCAGCGTAGGGGGAGCCCCCTACGAGCAGTACTTC
CASSVGGAPYEQYF
>.|TRBV5-6|.|TRBJ2-1
TGTGCCAGCAGCTGGACGGGAGTCGAGCAGTTCTTC
CASSWTGVEQFF
>TRBD1|TRBV4-1|.|TRBJ1-2
TGCGCCAGCAGCCAAGGGGACAGTTACAACCAAAACTATGGCTACACCTTC
CASSQGDSYNQNYGYTF
>TRBD1|TRBV4-1|.|TRBJ2-7
TGCGCCAGCAGCCAAGCGCAGGGGGCCGTGGACGAGCAGTACTTC
CASSQAQGAVDEQYF
>.|TRBV28|.|TRBJ1-5
TGTGCCAGCAGTTTCTTATCGCAGGGCACTCAGCCCCAGCATTTT
CASSFLSQGTQPQHF
>TRBD2|TRBV5-6|.|TRBJ2-2
TGTGCCAGCAGTCTTAGCTCGGGGACTACGAACACCGGGGAGCTGTTTTTT
CASSLSSGTTNTGELFF
>TRBD2|TRBV5-8|.|TRBJ2-7
TGTGCCAGCAGCCCCAGGACTAGCGGGATCTACGAGCAGTACTTC
CASSPRTSGIYEQYF
>.|TRBV14|.|TRBJ1-1
TGTGCCAGCAGCCCTCAGGGATACCTTATGAACACTGAAGCTTTCTTT
CASSPQGYLMNTEAFF
>.|TRBV5-8|.|TRBJ1-1
TGTGCCAGCAGCTTGATTCAGGTGTCCAACACTGAAGCTTTCTTT
CASSLIQVSNTEAFF
>TRBD2|TRBV28|.|TRBJ2-3
TGTGCCAGCAGTTTATGGTCTAGCGGGTCTAGCACAGATACGCAGTATTTT
CASSLWSSGSSTDTQYF
>TRBD1|TRBV19|.|TRBJ2-2
TGTGCCAGTACCGTCCGTTCTGTGTCAGGGGGTACCGGGGAGCTGTTTTTT
CASTVRSVSGGTGELFF
>.|TRBV5-1|.|TRBJ2-7
TGCGCCAGCAGCCCCGCTGGTTACGAGCAGTACTTC
CASSPAGYEQYF
>.|TRBV7-9|.|TRBJ1-2
TGTGCCAGCAGCTTAGGCCCGAGTTTCTACACCTTC
CASSLGPSFYTF
>TRBD1|TRBV6-1|.|TRBJ2-3
TGTGCCAGCATAAAGGACAGGTATAGCACAGATACGCAGTATTTT
CASIKDRYSTDTQYF
>TRBD1|TRBV9|.|TRBJ2-2
TGTGCCAGCAGCGTAGCTGGGACAGGGGTCACCGGGGAGCTGTTTTTT
CASSVAGTGVTGELFF
>TRBD2|TRBV7-2|.|TRBJ2-7
TGTGCCAGCAGCTTAGAGAGCGGGGGGTGGTACGAGCAGTACTTC
CASSLESGGWYEQYF
>.|TRBV25-1|.|TRBJ2-5
TGTGCCAGCAGTGAATCACCGAGAGAGACCCAGTACTTC
CASSESPRETQYF
>.|TRBV18|.|TRBJ1-1
TGTGCCAGCTCACCTACTCAAAAAGGACAGAGAAGGTTTGAAGCTTTCTTT
CASSPTQKGQRRFEAFF
>TRBD2|TRBV6-5|few|TRBJ2-7
TGTGCCAGCAGTTACGGGGAGGGAATAGCCTCCTACGAGCAGTACTTC
CASSYGEGIASYEQYF
>.|TRBV29-1|once|TRBJ1-1
TGCAGCGTTGATACAGGGAACACTGAAGCTTTCTTT
CSVDTGNTEAFF
>.|TRBV27|.|TRBJ2-2
TGTGCCAGCAGCCAGGCACCCACCGGGGAGCTGTTTTTT
CASSQAPTGELFF
>TRBD1|TRBV7-9|.|TRBJ2-3
TGTGCCAGCAGCTTATTACAGGGGGAAGATACGCAGTATTTT
CASSLLQGEDTQYF
>.|TRBV9|.|TRBJ1-1
TGTGCCAGCAGCCCGAATCAGGCTGAAGCTTTCTTT
CASSPNQAEAFF
>TRBD2|TRBV9|.|TRBJ2-3
TGTGCCAGCAGCGTAACTAGCGGGGGGGCAGATACGCAGTATTTT
CASSVTSGGADTQYF
>TRBD2|TRBV7-9|.|TRBJ2-7
TGTGCCAGCAGCTTTAGGGGAGGGAGTGCCTCTAGAAACGAGCAGTACTTC
CASSFRGGSASRNEQYF
>TRBD1|TRBV2|.|TRBJ1-2
TGTGCCAGCAGTGTTCGGACAGGGGATATCAATGGCTACACCTTC
CASSVRTGDINGYTF
>TRBD2|TRBV6-4|few|TRBJ2-1
TGTGCCAGCAGTGAAGCTAGCGGGAGGGATGAGCAGTTCTTC
CASSEASGRDEQFF
>TRBD1|TRBV5-6|once|TRBJ2-3
TGTGCCAGCAGCCCGGGACAGGGTACCCCCACAGATACGCAGTATTTT
CASSPGQGTPTDTQYF
>TRBD2|TRBV7-8|few|TRBJ2-1
TGTGCCAGCAGTCGACTAGCCTCAACCTACAATGAGCAGTTCTTC
CASSRLASTYNEQFF
>TRBD1|TRBV30|once|TRBJ1-1
TGTGCCTGGGATAACACAGGGGGCGGCACTGAAGCTTTCTTT
CAWDNTGGGTEAFF
>TRBD1|TRBV6-5|few|TRBJ1-1
TGTGCCAGCAGTTACTTCGGACAGGGGAACGCTGAAGCTTTCTTT
CASSYFGQGNAEAFF
>.|TRBV27|.|TRBJ2-7
TGTGCCAGCAGTCCATACAGGGCTTACGTTTTCTACGAGCAGTACTTC
CASSPYRAYVFYEQYF
>TRBD1|TRBV5-6|.|TRBJ1-2
TGTGCCAGCAGCGGGACAGGAAACTATGGCTACACCTTC
CASSGTGNYGYTF
>.|TRBV18|once|TRBJ2-1
TGTGCCAGCTCACCTTCGGAGGGGGCATACAATGAGCAGTTCTTC
CASSPSEGAYNEQFF
>TRBD2|TRBV10-2|.|TRBJ2-1
TGCGCCGGCGGACTAGACCTCAATGAGCAGTTCTTC
CAGGLDLNEQFF
>TRBD2|TRBV28|.|TRBJ2-7
TGTGCCAGCAGTCCGTTAGCGGGGAGTGCCTACGAGCAGTACTTC
CASSPLAGSAYEQYF
>.|TRBV11-3|once|TRBJ1-1
TGTGCCAGCAGCTTAGATCGGGACACTGAAGCTTTCTTT
CASSLDRDTEAFF
>.|TRBV7-6|.|TRBJ1-1
TGTGCCAGCAGCTTTTTTGCGGGAACGCGGGCAGGGACTGAAGCTTTCTTT
CASSFFAGTRAGTEAFF
>.|TRBV4-2|.|TRBJ1-4
TGTGCCAGCAGCCAAGATCGGTATCCAACTAATGAAAAACTGTTTTTT
CASSQDRYPTNEKLFF
>.|TRBV15|.|TRBJ2-7
TGTGCCACCAGCAGAGATCGCGGGTCCTACTACGAGCAGTACTTC
CATSRDRGSYYEQYF
>.|TRBV5-1|.|TRBJ2-5
TGCGCCAGCAGCCCGGGTCGGGAGACCCAAGAGACCCAGTACTTC
CASSPGRETQETQYF
>.|TRBV4-1|once|TRBJ2-7
TGCGCCAGCAGCCTCCGGACTGCCTACGAGCAGTACTTC
CASSLRTAYEQYF
>TRBD1|TRBV7-8|few|TRBJ1-5
TGTGCCAGCAGCCAGGGGACAGGGGGCTATAGCAATCAGCCCCAGCATTTT
CASSQGTGGYSNQPQHF
>TRBD2|TRBV28|.|TRBJ2-7
TGTGCCAGCAACCCATTTTTTAGAAGCGGGGATACCTACGAGCAGTACTTC
CASNPFFRSGDTYEQYF
>.|TRBV5-1|many|TRBJ2-1
TGCGCCAGCAGCTTGTACTCTCCTAACAATGAGCAGTTCTTC
CASSLYSPNNEQFF